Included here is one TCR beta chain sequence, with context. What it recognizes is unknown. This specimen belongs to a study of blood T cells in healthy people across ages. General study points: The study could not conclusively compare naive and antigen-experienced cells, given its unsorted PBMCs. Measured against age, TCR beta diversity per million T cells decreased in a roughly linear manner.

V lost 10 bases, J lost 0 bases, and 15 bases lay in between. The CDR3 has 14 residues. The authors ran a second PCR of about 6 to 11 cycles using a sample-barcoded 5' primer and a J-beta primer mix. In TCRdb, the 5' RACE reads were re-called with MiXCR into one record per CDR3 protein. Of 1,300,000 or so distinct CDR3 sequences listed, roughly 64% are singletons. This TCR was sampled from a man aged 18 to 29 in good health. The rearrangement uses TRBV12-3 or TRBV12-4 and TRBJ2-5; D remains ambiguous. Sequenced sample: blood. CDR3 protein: CATKPTLYQETQYF. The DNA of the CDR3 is TGTGCCACCAAACCGACTCTGTACCAAGAGACCCAGTACTTC.